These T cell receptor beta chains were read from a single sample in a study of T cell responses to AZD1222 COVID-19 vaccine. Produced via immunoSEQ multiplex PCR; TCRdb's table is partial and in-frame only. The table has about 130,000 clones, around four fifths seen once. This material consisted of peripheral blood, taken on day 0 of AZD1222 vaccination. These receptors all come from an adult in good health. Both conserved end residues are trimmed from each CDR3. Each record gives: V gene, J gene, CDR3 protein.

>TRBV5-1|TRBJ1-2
ASSLRLEGYGYT
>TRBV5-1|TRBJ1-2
ASSLDRVYGYT
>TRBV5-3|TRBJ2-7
ARSPKTVSYEQY
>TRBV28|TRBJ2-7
ASSPRGRSSYEQY
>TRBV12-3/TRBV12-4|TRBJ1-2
ASRGTDSYGYT
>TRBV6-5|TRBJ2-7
ASSPIRRGGEQY
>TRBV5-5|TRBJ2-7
ASSRSSSRAMVPSYEQY
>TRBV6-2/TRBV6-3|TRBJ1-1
ASSQTVEAF
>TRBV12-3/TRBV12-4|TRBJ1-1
ASSTNTEAF
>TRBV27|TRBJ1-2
ASSQKNRVRSIIGYT
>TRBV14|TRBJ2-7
ASSQDRGPGLANRSYEQY
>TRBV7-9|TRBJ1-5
ASSLDSHNQPQH
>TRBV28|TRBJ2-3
ASRLSLIYTQY
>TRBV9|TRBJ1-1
ASSVTGGAEAF
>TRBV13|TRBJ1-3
ASSLDSSSGNTIY
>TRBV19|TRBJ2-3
ASSTGVVATQY
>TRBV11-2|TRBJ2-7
ASSPAGGSYEQY
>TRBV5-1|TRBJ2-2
ASSSMGGRGGELF
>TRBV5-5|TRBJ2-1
ASSRTAEVVYEQF
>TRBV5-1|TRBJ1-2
ASSFEGNYGYT
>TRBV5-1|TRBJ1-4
ASGPGQVNEKLF
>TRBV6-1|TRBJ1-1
ASSMNTEAF